A single sample is the source of the 28 T cell receptor beta chains below, sequenced in a study of blood T cell repertoires in COVID-19. Profiled with immunoSEQ multiplex PCR; TCRdb holds only in-frame clones, not every one. Of tens of thousands of clones detected, 80% to 90% appear once; the ten largest clones hold approximately 7%. The sample comprised peripheral blood. Receptors originate from a human donor with acute or convalescent COVID-19. The donor label of this sample is uncertain.

The chain is built from TRBV2 and TRBJ2-3, with TRBD1 matching 8 bases. CDR1 is SNHLY and CDR2 is FYNNEI in the germline V gene. V was pared by 5 bases and J by 6 bases, with 7 bases of the junction left unmatched. The CDR3 covers 14 residues. CDR3 DNA sequence: TGTGCCAGCAGTTCGGACAGGGCTGGGGATACGCAGTATTTT. It yields the protein CASSSDRAGDTQYF.

This clone was recorded only once. The genes are TRBV7-9 and TRBJ1-2; 9 positions match TRBD1. CDR1 is SEHNR, CDR2 FQNEAQ, per germline (reference sequence). The junction had 7 bases not matched to a gene; V was cut back by 5 bases and J by 6 bases. There are 14 residues in the CDR3. CDR3 in amino acids: CASSLGQGEDGYTF. Written as DNA, the CDR3 is TGTGCCAGCAGCCTGGGACAGGGAGAGGATGGCTACACCTTC. Variable domain in full (rest from reference TRBV7-9 and TRBJ1-2): DTGVSQNPRHKITKRGQNVTFRCDPISEHNRLYWYRQTLGQGPEFLTYFQNEAQLEKSRLLSDRFSAERPKGSFSTLEIQRTEQGDSAMYLCASSLGQGEDGYTFGSGTRLTVV.

The V and J genes are TRBV5-8 and TRBJ2-1, with TRBD2 as a possible D gene (5 bases). Germline V gene sequence: CDR1 SGHTS, CDR2 YDEGEE. V was trimmed by 3 bases and J by 2 bases, leaving 15 bases between them. CDR3 length: 16 residues. CDR3 DNA: TGTGCCAGCAGCTCCAAACGGGGATCCACCTACAATGAGCAGTTCTTC. Its translation is CASSSKRGSTYNEQFF.

Only a few counts were recorded for this clone. V and J are TRBV6-5 and TRBJ1-1, with 12 bases that match TRBD1. Germline assignment: CDR1 MNHEY and CDR2 SVGAGI. CDR3 length equals 16 residues. V shed 4 bases and J 4 bases; nucleotides not matched to a gene: 7. As DNA, the CDR3 is TGTGCCAGCAGTTGGCCCGGGACAGGGGGCCTCACTGAAGCTTTCTTT. Translating it yields CASSWPGTGGLTEAFF.

The rearrangement uses TRBV19 and TRBJ2-5, with D possibly TRBD1 on 6 matching bases. The V gene lost 5 bases and the J gene lost 1 base, with 14 bases spanning the gap. Germline V CDR1 and CDR2: LNHDA, SQIVND (reference sequence). CDR3 size: 15 residues. The DNA for the CDR3 is TGTGCCAGTAGTTGGGGGCTAGGGGCCCAAGAGACCCAGTACTTC. Translation: CASSWGLGAQETQYF. Full variable domain (rest looked up from reference TRBV19 and TRBJ2-5): DGGITQSPKYLFRKEGQNVTLSCEQNLNHDAMYWYRQDPGQGLRLIYYSQIVNDFQKGDIAEGYSVSREKKESFPLTVTSAQKNPTAFYLCASSWGLGAQETQYFGPGTRLLVL.

The J gene is TRBJ1-5, the V gene TRBV19, with 9 bases matching TRBD1. After removal of 6 bases from V and 7 bases from J, the junction contained 10 bases not matched to a gene. This CDR3 has 15 amino acids. Per germline, CDR1 LNHDA and CDR2 SQIVND (reference sequence). In DNA form, the CDR3 reads TGTGCCAGTAGCCTACAGGGGGCGCAAAGGCAGCCCCAGCATTTT. This translates into CASSLQGAQRQPQHF.

CDR3 region: CASSIFGQDSYTF. Written as DNA, the CDR3 is TGTGCCAGTAGTATTTTTGGACAAGACAGCTACACCTTC. The rearrangement uses TRBV19 and TRBJ1-2; D is possibly TRBD1 (5 bases). Germline values: CDR1 LNHDA, CDR2 SQIVND (reference sequence). The CDR3 has 13 amino acids. Trimming stripped 3 bases from V and 9 bases from J, with 14 bases between.

V is TRBV24-1 and J is TRBJ1-2, with TRBD1 matching over 9 bases. The CDR3 sequence is 14 residues long. Trimming cost V 9 bases and J 6 bases; bases outside gene matches: 10. Germline assignment: CDR1 KGHDR and CDR2 SFDVKD. In DNA, the CDR3 is TGTGCCACCCGGGACGGGACAGGGAGAGATGGCTACACCTTC. It codes for CATRDGTGRDGYTF.

This clone was recorded once. The chain carries TRBV2 and TRBJ2-2; D may be TRBD2 (5 bases). The CDR3 consists of 15 residues. Per germline, CDR1 SNHLY and CDR2 FYNNEI. V lost 6 bases and J 3 bases, leaving 14 bases between the germline ends. The CDR3 DNA sequence: TGTGCCAGCAGGAGCAGCCTGAGGGACACCGGGGAGCTGTTTTTT. It translates to CASRSSLRDTGELFF.

The CDR3 DNA sequence: TGTGCCAGCAGTTTACAAGCGGGGGGCACGGCAGATACGCAGTATTTT. Protein product: CASSLQAGGTADTQYF. V and J are TRBV28 and TRBJ2-3; 9 nucleotides match TRBD2. V shed 2 bases and J 4 bases; nucleotides not matched to a gene: 7. Germline V gene lookup returns CDR1 MDHEN and CDR2 SYDVKM. The CDR3 consists of 16 residues.

Points on this clone: Other DNA sequences in this specimen translate into the identical CDR3. The chain carries TRBV7-2 and TRBJ1-2, with 8 bases matching TRBD1. CDR1 SGHTA and CDR2 FQGNSA come from the germline V gene. This CDR3 contains 14 residues. V dropped 3 bases and J dropped 3; count of bases not matched to a gene: 3. The CDR3, as DNA: TGTGCCAGCAGCTTCCGGGACAGGTACTATGGCTACACCTTC. Translation: CASSFRDRYYGYTF.

This clone was detected a few times. V usage is TRBV7-9 and J usage is TRBJ2-7; the match to TRBD1 covers 7 bases. This CDR3 is built from 12 residues. The V and J ends lost 10 bases and 3 bases, in that order; junction bases with no gene match: 6. Germline assignment: CDR1 SEHNR and CDR2 FQNEAQ (reference sequence). CDR3: CAINRDSYEQYF. The CDR3 nucleotides are TGTGCCATTAACCGGGACAGCTACGAGCAGTACTTC.

Regarding this clone: Relative to the germline gene, one junction end is altered; a read error may explain this. This chain joins TRBV29-1 and TRBJ2-3; the match to TRBD2 covers 7 bases. The length of the CDR3 is 12 residues. The germline CDR1 and CDR2 sequences are SQVTM and ANQGSEA. For the CDR3, the DNA is TGCAGCGTTGAAGGGGAGGGCCGTCCAGAGGATTTT. The encoded protein is CSVEGEGRPEDF.

The CDR3 nucleotides read TGTGCCAGCAGCGTTTCCGGCAGCCAACGGGACGAGCAGTACTTC. It yields the protein CASSVSGSQRDEQYF. The rearrangement links TRBV9 to TRBJ2-7; D gene uncertain. This CDR3 spans 15 amino acids. Between the trimmed V and J ends, which lost 2 bases and 5 bases, there was a span of 17 bases. Germline CDR1 SGDLS, CDR2 YYNGEE.

The V call is TRBV27, the J call TRBJ2-3; 14 nucleotides match TRBD2. Germline trimming cut 5 bases from V and 6 bases from J; bases unmatched to any gene: 10. Germline CDR1 reads MNHEY; CDR2 reads SMNVEV (reference sequence). The CDR3 covers 17 residues. The CDR3 DNA reads TGTGCCAGCAGTCTACAGGGACTAGCGGGGGCAGGGGATACGCAGTATTTT. Translation: CASSLQGLAGAGDTQYF.

The chain links TRBV5-6 to TRBJ1-1; 7 bases map to TRBD1. The CDR3 has 15 residues. After removal of 0 bases from V and 1 base from J, the junction contained 3 bases not matched to a gene. The V gene's germline CDR1 is SGHDT and CDR2 YYEEEE. The CDR3 loop reads CASSLGQGKNTEAFF. CDR3 nucleotide sequence: TGTGCCAGCAGCTTGGGACAGGGTAAGAACACTGAAGCTTTCTTT.

The rearrangement joins TRBV13 to TRBJ1-4; the D is unclear. Germline lookup yields CDR1 PRHDT and CDR2 FYEKMQ (reference sequence). CDR3 length equals 15 residues. The V gene lost 6 bases and the J gene lost 10 bases, with 21 bases spanning the gap. CDR3 bases: TGTGCCAGCAGTTCGGGAGATAATGGGCTGGGAAAACTGTTTTTT. Translated, it gives CASSSGDNGLGKLFF.

The V call is TRBV29-1, the J call TRBJ2-2; TRBD2 matches 9 bases. The CDR3 totals 16 residues. Unmatched junction bases numbered 10, after V lost 4 bases and J lost 4 bases. Germline V gene data show CDR1 as SQVTM and CDR2 as ANQGSEA. CDR3 protein: CSVGSPSGASTGELFF. Written as DNA, the CDR3 is TGCAGCGTTGGGAGTCCTAGCGGGGCCTCCACCGGGGAGCTGTTTTTT.

The chain joins TRBV19 to TRBJ2-3; D unclear. CDR3 length: 13 residues. Germline V gene sequence: CDR1 LNHDA, CDR2 SQIVND (reference sequence). Trimming shortened V by 7 bases and J by 10 bases, and 18 bases separated the two germline ends. The DNA of the CDR3 is TGTGCCAGTACCTTGGATCTGGGCTATCCGCAGTATTTT. The encoded protein is CASTLDLGYPQYF.

V and J are TRBV10-3 and TRBJ2-7, with 9 bases that match TRBD2. Looked up from germline, CDR1 is ENHRY and CDR2 is SYGVKD. Unmatched junction bases numbered 16, after V lost 6 bases and J lost 7 bases. The CDR3 runs 16 residues. The CDR3 sequence is CAIRSEAGGPTLEQYF. The CDR3 region has the DNA TGTGCCATCAGGAGCGAAGCGGGGGGCCCTACGCTGGAGCAGTACTTC.

The DNA for the CDR3 is TGCACCAGCAGCCCCCGGGACTACGAAAATGAGCAGTTCTTC. This translates into CTSSPRDYENEQFF. The chain is built from TRBV1 and TRBJ2-1; the D call in the table, TRBD2, was not verified against the DNA. TRBV1 is annotated as a pseudogene. This CDR3 has 14 amino acids.

The chain couples TRBV11-1 to TRBJ2-3, with D maybe TRBD1 (6 bases). Trimming cost V 3 bases and J 1 base, with 8 bases left between them. CDR3 length: 14 amino acids. Germline values: CDR1 SGHAT, CDR2 FQDESV (reference sequence). The CDR3 loop is CASSFWTGTDTQYF. The CDR3 nucleotides read TGTGCCAGCAGCTTTTGGACAGGCACAGATACGCAGTATTTT.

The rearrangement links TRBV19 to TRBJ1-5, with 8 bases fitting TRBD1. This CDR3 has 13 residues. Germline V CDR1 and CDR2: LNHDA, SQIVND (reference sequence). J was trimmed by 4 bases and V by 9 bases; bases with no gene match: 5. CDR3 sequence: CASRTGQNQPQHF. DNA for the CDR3: TGTGCCAGCCGGACAGGGCAGAATCAGCCCCAGCATTTT.

V usage is TRBV2 and J usage is TRBJ2-7, with D maybe TRBD1 (6 bases). The germline V gene encodes CDR1 SNHLY and CDR2 FYNNEI. Trimming pared 5 bases from V and 2 bases from J, leaving 10 bases between. This CDR3 has 13 amino acids. DNA for the CDR3: TGTGCCAGCAGTAACAGGGAAACCTACGAGCAGTACTTC. It is translated as CASSNRETYEQYF. The variable domain in full, completed from reference TRBV2 and TRBJ2-7, reads EPEVTQTPSHQVTQMGQEVILRCVPISNHLYFYWYRQILGQKVEFLVSFYNNEISEKSEIFDDQFSVERPDGSNFTLKIRSTKLEDSAMYFCASSNRETYEQYFGPGTRLTVT.

This sequence joins TRBV11-2 and TRBJ1-2; possibly TRBD1 for D (5 bases). This CDR3 has 16 residues. Deletions cut 0 bases from V and 3 bases from J, with 14 bases between. Germline loops: CDR1 SGHAT, CDR2 FQNNGV. In DNA form, the CDR3 reads TGTGCCAGCAGCTTAGATGTAGTTCCAGGGTACTATGGCTACACCTTC. Its protein product is CASSLDVVPGYYGYTF. Drawing the rest from reference TRBV11-2 and TRBJ1-2, the complete variable domain is EAGVAQSPRYKIIEKRQSVAFWCNPISGHATLYWYQQILGQGPKLLIQFQNNGVVDDSQLPKDRFSAERLKGVDSTLKIQPAKLEDSAVYLCASSLDVVPGYYGYTFGSGTRLTVV.

J is TRBJ2-7 and V is TRBV10-1; 7 bases agree with TRBD2. V gave up 4 bases and J gave up 3 bases; unmatched junction bases: 6. Germline CDR1 reads WNHNN; CDR2 reads SYGVQD (reference sequence). The CDR3 covers 14 residues. The CDR3 coding sequence is TGCGCCAGCAGTGGTCAGCGGGGCAACTACGAGCAGTACTTC. This codes for CASSGQRGNYEQYF.

CDR3 loop: CASTYRAGEKLFF. The CDR3 nucleotides are TGTGCCAGCACCTACAGGGCCGGGGAAAAACTGTTTTTT. The J gene is TRBJ1-4, the V gene TRBV2, with D perhaps matching TRBD1 (6 bases). Deletions cut 7 bases from V and 8 bases from J, with 14 bases between. Germline V lookup: CDR1 SNHLY, CDR2 FYNNEI. This CDR3 spans 13 amino acids.

This rearrangement joins TRBV5-1 to TRBJ2-3; 9 bases fit TRBD1. The CDR3 is made up of 15 amino acids. With 0 bases clipped from V and 2 bases from J, the junction kept 1 base outside the gene matches. Germline V gives CDR1 SGHRS, CDR2 YFSETQ. The CDR3 reads CASSLGTGATDTQYF. The CDR3 bases are TGCGCCAGCAGCTTGGGGACAGGGGCCACAGATACGCAGTATTTT.